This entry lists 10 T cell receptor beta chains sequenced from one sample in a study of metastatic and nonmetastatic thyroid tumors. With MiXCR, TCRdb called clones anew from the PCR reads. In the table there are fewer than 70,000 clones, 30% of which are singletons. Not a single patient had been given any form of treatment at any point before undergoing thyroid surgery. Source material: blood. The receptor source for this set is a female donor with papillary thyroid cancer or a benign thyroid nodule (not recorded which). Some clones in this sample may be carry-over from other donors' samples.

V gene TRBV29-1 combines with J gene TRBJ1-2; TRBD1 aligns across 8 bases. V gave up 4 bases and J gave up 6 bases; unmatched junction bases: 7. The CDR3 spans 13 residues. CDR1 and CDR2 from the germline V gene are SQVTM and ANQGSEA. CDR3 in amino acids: CSVVVTGENGYTF. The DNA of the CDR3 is TGCAGCGTTGTTGTGACAGGGGAGAATGGCTACACCTTC.

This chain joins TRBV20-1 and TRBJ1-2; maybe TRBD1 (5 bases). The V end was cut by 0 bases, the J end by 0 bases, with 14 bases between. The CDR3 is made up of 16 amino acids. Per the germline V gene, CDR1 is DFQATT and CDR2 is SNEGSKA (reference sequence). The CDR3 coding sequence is TGCAGTGCTAGAGATCACCCAGGGATCACTAACTATGGCTACACCTTC. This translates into CSARDHPGITNYGYTF.

This chain's CDR3 is CSVITPSLGSNYGYTF. The DNA of the CDR3 is TGCAGCGTTATCACCCCCAGTTTGGGATCTAACTATGGCTACACCTTC. The rearrangement uses TRBV29-1 and TRBJ1-2; no reliable D call. The CDR3 sequence is 16 residues long. The germline CDR1 and CDR2 sequences are SQVTM and ANQGSEA. V dropped 5 bases and J dropped 0 bases, with 19 bases sitting between them.

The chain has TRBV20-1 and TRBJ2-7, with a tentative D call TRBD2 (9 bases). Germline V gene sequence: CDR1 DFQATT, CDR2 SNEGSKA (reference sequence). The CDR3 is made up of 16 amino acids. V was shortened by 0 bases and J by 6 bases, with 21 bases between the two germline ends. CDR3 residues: CSARDRGPSGEGEQYF. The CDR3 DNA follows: TGCAGTGCTAGAGACAGGGGGCCTAGCGGGGAGGGCGAGCAGTACTTC.

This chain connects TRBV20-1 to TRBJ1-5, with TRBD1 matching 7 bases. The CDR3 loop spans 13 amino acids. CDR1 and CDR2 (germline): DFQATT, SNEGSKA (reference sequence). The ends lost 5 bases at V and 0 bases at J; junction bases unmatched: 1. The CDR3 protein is CSAHRGSNQPQHF. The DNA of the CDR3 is TGCAGTGCTCACAGGGGTAGCAATCAGCCCCAGCATTTT.

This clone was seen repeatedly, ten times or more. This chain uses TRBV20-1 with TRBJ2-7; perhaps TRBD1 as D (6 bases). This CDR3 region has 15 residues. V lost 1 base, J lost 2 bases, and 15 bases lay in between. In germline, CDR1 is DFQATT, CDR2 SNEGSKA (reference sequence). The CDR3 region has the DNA TGCAGTGCTAGAGGGGGGCAGGGGATTGCCTACGAGCAGTACTTC. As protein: CSARGGQGIAYEQYF.

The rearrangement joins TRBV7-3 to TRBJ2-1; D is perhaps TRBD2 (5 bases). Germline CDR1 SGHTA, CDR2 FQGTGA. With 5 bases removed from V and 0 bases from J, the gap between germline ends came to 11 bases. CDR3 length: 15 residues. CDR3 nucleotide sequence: TGTGCCAGCAGCCTGGACTTTAGCTCCTACAATGAGCAGTTCTTC. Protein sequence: CASSLDFSSYNEQFF.

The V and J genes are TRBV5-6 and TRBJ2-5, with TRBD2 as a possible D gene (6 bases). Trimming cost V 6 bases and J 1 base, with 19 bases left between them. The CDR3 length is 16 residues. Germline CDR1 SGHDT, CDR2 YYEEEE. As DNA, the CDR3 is TGTGCCAGCACCCCGGCGGGGACGCCTAGCCAAGAGACCCAGTACTTC. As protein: CASTPAGTPSQETQYF.

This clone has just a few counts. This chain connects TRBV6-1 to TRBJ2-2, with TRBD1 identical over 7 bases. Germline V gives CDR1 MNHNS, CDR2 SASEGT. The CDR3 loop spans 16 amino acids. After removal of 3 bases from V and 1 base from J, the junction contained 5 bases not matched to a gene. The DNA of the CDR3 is TGTGCCAGCAGTGATAGAGACAGGGAGAACACCGGGGAGCTGTTTTTT. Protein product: CASSDRDRENTGELFF.

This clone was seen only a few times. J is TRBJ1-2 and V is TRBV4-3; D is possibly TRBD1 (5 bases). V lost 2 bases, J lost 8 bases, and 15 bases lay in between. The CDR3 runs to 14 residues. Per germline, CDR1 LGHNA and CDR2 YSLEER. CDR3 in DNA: TGCGCCAGCAGCCAATACGGGGGGAAGGAGGGCTACACCTTC. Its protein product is CASSQYGGKEGYTF.